This T cell receptor (beta chain) derives from a study of blood T cell repertoires in COVID-19 (dated by TCRdb to 2020 to 2022). As for the study more broadly: Samples covering the acute and convalescent phases of COVID-19 were provided by collaborators in the United States, Italy and Spain. The prospective study material was composed of cDNA or gDNA derived from T cells, B-cell-depleted T cells, or PBMCs. The dataset comprised deeply sampled blood TCRbeta repertoires from subjects exposed to, actively infected with, or recovered from COVID-19. The repertoires were released in a freely available public database meant as a resource for research on the immune response to SARS-CoV-2. Samples were obtained from the ongoing ImmuneRACE study (first 160 participants) and from 1,000 to 1,500 subjects provided by 6 global collaborators. Sample metadata almost always included a de-identified subject ID, COVID-19 status, age in years and sex. HLA class I and class II types, where available, came from metadata supplied by the sample provider rather than from assay-based typing.

Collaborating institutions collected whole blood in K2EDTA tubes following their own protocols. Collaborator samples were shipped for TCRbeta analysis as frozen whole blood, isolated PBMCs, or DNA extracted from either sample type. Based on the germline V gene, the CDR1 and CDR2 sequences are SGHNT and YENEEA. For this chain, trimming is 5 bases at the V end and 6 bases at the J end, and the number of junction bases without a gene match is 5. Including the terminal cysteine and phenylalanine, the CDR3 comprises 13 residues. Only the CDR3 DNA is retained, 39 bases long and in frame from the first base. TCRbeta CDR3 regions were amplified from genomic DNA using the immunoSEQ Assay, a bias-controlled multiplex PCR. The paper's data handling went like this. Nucleated cell counts per sample were estimated from amplification of reference gene primers within the assay. Sequence reads were collapsed and filtered to measure the absolute abundance of every unique TCRbeta CDR3 rearrangement. For each sample, productive Simpson clonality was calculated as the square root of Simpson's diversity index across productive rearrangements. In its TCRdb copy, this immuneACCESS table keeps in-frame sequences only and misses some clones. Where compared with another copy, unresolved V genes explain less than half of these, and the others have no known cause. Clone size and V and J calls were adopted from that table, with D and trimming inferred from the DNA. For this sample there are approximately 97,000 clones; about 85% appear just once. The top ten hold about 4% of the sample.

Overall study outcomes, separate from this receptor: The quantity of clinical and demographic metadata differed by source and by participant and was supplied without curation.

As concerns this clone: Its antigen has not been determined. No base-level quality is on record; no much larger clone is a single base apart.

The sequence was obtained from a man aged 55 to 70 with acute or convalescent COVID-19. The rearrangement combines TRBV11-3 with TRBJ1-1; 8 junctional bases match TRBD1. The sequenced material came from peripheral blood. The CDR3 loop reads CASSRDRRAEAFF. The nucleotide sequence reads TGTGCCAGCAGCAGGGACAGGCGGGCTGAAGCTTTCTTT.